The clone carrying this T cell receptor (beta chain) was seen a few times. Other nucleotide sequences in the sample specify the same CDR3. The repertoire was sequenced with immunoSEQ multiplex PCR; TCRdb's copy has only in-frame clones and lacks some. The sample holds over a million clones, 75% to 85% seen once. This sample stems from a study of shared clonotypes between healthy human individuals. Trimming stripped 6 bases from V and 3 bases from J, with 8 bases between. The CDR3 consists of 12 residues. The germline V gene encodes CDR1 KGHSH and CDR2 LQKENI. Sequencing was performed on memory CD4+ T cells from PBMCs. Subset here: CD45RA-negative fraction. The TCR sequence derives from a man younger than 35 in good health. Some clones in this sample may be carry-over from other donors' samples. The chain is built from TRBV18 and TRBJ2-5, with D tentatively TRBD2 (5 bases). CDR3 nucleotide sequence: TGTGCCAGCTCCCGGCGGGAAGAGACCCAGTACTTC. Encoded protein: CASSRREETQYF.